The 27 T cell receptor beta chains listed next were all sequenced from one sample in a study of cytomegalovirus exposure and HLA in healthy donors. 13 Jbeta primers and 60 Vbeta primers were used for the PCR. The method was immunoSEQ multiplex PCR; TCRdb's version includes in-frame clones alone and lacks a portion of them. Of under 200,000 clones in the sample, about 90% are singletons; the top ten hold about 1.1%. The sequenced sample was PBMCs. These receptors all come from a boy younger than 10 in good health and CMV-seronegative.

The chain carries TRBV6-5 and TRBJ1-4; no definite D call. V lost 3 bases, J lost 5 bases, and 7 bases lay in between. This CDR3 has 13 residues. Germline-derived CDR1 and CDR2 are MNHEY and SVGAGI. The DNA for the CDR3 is TGTGCCAGCAGTTATCGAGGAAATGAAAAACTGTTTTTT. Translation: CASSYRGNEKLFF.

In nucleotides, the CDR3 is TGTGCCAGCTTTTGGGACGGGGGGGCTGGCAATGAGCAGTTCTTC. This sequence encodes CASFWDGGAGNEQFF. The chain has TRBV2 and TRBJ2-1, with TRBD2 matching 8 bases. After removal of 8 bases from V and 6 bases from J, the junction contained 12 bases not matched to a gene. The CDR3 contains 15 residues. Germline V gives CDR1 SNHLY, CDR2 FYNNEI.

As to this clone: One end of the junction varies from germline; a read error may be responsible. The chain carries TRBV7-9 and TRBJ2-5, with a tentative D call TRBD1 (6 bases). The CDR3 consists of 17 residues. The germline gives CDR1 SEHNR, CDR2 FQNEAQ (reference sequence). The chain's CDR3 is CSSSSRGRGIVLETQYF. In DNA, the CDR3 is TGTTCCAGCAGCTCCAGAGGCAGGGGCATTGTCTTAGAGACCCAGTACTTC.

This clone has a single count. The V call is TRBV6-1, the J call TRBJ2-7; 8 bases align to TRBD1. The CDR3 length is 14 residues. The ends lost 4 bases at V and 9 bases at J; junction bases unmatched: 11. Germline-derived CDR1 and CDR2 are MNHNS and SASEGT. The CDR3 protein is CASSGAPGQGTQYF. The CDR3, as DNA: TGTGCCAGCAGTGGAGCCCCTGGACAGGGAACGCAGTACTTC.

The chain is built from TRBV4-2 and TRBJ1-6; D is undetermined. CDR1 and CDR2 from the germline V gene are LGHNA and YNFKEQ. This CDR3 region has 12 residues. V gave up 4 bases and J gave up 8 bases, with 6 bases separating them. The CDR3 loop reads CASSLSDSPLHF. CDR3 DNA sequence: TGTGCCAGCAGCCTAAGCGATTCACCCCTCCACTTT.

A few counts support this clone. CDR3 in amino acids: CASSGNRDSPLHF. Here the CDR3 DNA reads TGTGCCAGCAGTGGAAACAGGGATTCACCCCTCCACTTT. The chain joins TRBV6-5 to TRBJ1-6; D possibly corresponds to TRBD1 (6 bases). Germline V gene lookup returns CDR1 MNHEY and CDR2 SVGAGI. The CDR3 runs to 13 residues. V lost 5 bases and J 8 bases, leaving 10 bases between the germline ends.

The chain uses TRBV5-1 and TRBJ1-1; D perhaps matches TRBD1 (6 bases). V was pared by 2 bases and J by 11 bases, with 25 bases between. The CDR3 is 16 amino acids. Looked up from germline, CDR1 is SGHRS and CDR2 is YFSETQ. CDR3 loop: CASSFSSGGGSPKAFF. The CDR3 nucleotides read TGCGCCAGCAGCTTCAGTTCGGGCGGGGGCTCCCCGAAGGCTTTCTTT.

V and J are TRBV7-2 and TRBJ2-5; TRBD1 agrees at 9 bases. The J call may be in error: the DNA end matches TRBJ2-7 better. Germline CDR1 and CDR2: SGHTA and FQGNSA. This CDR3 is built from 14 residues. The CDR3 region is CASKPTGGNYEQYF. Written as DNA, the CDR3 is TGTGCCAGCAAGCCGACAGGGGGAAACTACGAGCAGTACTTC.

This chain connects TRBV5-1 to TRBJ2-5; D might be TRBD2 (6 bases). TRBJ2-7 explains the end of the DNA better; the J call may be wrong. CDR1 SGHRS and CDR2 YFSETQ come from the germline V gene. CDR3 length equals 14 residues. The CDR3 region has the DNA TGCGCCAGCAGCGGCCGGGACTCCTCCTACGAGCAGTACTTC. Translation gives CASSGRDSSYEQYF.

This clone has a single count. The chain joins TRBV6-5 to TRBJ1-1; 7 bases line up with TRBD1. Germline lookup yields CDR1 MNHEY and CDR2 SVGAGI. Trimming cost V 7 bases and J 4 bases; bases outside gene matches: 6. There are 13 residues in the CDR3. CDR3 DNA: TGTGCCAGCACTCCAGGGGGAGGCACTGAAGCTTTCTTT. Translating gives CASTPGGGTEAFF.

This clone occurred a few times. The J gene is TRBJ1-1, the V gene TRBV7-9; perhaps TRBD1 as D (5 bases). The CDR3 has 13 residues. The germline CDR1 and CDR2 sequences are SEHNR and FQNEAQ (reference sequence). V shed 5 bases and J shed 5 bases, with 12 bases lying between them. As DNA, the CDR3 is TGTGCCAGCAGCGCCAGGGCTGGGACTGAAGCTTTCTTT. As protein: CASSARAGTEAFF.

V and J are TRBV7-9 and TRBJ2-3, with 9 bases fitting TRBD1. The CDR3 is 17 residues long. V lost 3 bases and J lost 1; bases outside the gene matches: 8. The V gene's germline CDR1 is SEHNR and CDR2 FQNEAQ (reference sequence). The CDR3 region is CASSFGTGSLGTDTQYF. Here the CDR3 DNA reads TGTGCCAGCAGCTTTGGGACAGGGAGTTTGGGCACAGATACGCAGTATTTT. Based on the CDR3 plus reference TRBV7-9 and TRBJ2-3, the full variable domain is DTGVSQNPRHKITKRGQNVTFRCDPISEHNRLYWYRQTLGQGPEFLTYFQNEAQLEKSRLLSDRFSAERPKGSFSTLEIQRTEQGDSAMYLCASSFGTGSLGTDTQYFGPGTRLTVL.

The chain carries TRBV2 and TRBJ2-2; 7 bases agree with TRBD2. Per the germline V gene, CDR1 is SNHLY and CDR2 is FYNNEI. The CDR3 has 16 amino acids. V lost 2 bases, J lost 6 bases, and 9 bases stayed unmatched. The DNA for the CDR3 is TGTGCCAGCAGTGAATTGGCTAGCGGACATGCCGGGGAGCTGTTTTTT. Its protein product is CASSELASGHAGELFF. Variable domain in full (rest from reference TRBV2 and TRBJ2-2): EPEVTQTPSHQVTQMGQEVILRCVPISNHLYFYWYRQILGQKVEFLVSFYNNEISEKSEIFDDQFSVERPDGSNFTLKIRSTKLEDSAMYFCASSELASGHAGELFFGEGSRLTVL.

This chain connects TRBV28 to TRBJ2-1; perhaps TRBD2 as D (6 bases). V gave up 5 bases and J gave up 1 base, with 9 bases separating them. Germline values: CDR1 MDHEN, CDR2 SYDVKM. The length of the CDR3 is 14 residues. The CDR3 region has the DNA TGTGCCAGCAGTCTAGGAGGGTCCTACAATGAGCAGTTCTTC. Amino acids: CASSLGGSYNEQFF.

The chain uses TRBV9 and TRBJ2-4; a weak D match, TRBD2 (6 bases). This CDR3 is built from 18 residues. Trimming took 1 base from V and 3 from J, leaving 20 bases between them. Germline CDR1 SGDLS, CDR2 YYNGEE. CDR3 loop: CASSVSSHPGESKNIQYF. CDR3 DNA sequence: TGTGCCAGCAGCGTATCATCCCACCCGGGGGAGAGCAAAAACATTCAGTACTTC. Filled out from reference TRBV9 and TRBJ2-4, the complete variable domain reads DSGVTQTPKHLITATGQRVTLRCSPRSGDLSVYWYQQSLDQGLQFLIQYYNGEERAKGNILERFSAQQFPDLHSELNLSSLELGDSALYFCASSVSSHPGESKNIQYFGAGTRLSVL.

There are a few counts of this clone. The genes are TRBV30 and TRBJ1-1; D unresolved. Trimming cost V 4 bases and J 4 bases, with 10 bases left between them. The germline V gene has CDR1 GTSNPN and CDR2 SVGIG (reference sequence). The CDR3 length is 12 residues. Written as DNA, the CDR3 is TGTGCCTGGATGAGGGAAACCACTGAAGCTTTCTTT. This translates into CAWMRETTEAFF.

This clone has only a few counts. The CDR3 DNA follows: TGCAGCGTCGGTACAGGAGAAAAACTGTTTTTT. Its translation is CSVGTGEKLFF. The rearrangement joins TRBV29-1 to TRBJ1-4; D is possibly TRBD1 (5 bases). The CDR3 runs to 11 residues. Between the trimmed V and J ends, which lost 6 bases and 8 bases, there was a span of 10 bases. The germline V gene has CDR1 SQVTM and CDR2 ANQGSEA.

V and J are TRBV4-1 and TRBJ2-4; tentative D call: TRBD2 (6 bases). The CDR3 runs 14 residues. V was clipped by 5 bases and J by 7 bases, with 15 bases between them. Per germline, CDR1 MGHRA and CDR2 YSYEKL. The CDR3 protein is CASSYSGRENIQYF. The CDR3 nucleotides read TGCGCCAGCAGCTACTCGGGTCGGGAGAACATTCAGTACTTC.

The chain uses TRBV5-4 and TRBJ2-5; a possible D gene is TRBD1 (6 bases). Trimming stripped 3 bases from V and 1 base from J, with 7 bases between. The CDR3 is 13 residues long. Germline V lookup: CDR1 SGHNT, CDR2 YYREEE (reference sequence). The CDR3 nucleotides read TGTGCCAGCAGCTGGACAGCCCAAGAGACCCAGTACTTC. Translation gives CASSWTAQETQYF.

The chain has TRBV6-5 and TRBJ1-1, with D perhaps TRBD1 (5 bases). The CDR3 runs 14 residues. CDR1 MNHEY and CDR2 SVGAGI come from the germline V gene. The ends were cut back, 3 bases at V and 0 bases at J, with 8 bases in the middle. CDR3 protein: CASSYAGMNTEAFF. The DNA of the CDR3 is TGTGCCAGCAGTTATGCAGGGATGAACACTGAAGCTTTCTTT.

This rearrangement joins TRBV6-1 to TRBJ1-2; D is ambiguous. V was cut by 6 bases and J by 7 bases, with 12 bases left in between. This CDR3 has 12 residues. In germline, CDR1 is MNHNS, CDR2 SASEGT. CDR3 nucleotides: TGTGCCAGCAGCCTATCGAGTCTTGGCTACACCTTC. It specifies CASSLSSLGYTF.

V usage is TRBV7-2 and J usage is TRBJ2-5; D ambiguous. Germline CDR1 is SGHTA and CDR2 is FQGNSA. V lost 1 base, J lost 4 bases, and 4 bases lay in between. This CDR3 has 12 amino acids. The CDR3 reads CASSLVLETQYF. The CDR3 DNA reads TGTGCCAGCAGCTTAGTATTAGAGACCCAGTACTTC.

CDR3 sequence (DNA): TGTGCCAGCAGCCCTGTTTTACTCGGGAGGGCATACAATGAGCAGTTCTTC. Its translation: CASSPVLLGRAYNEQFF. The chain recombines TRBV9 with TRBJ2-1; TRBD2 aligns across 8 bases. Germline V gene data show CDR1 as SGDLS and CDR2 as YYNGEE. The J segment lost 4 bases and the V segment lost 4 bases, leaving 13 bases of the junction unmatched. The CDR3 totals 17 residues.

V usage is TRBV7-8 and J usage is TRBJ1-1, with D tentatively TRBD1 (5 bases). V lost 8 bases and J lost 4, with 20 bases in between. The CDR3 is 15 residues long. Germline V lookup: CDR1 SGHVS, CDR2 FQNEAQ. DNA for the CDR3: TGTGCCAGCGCCGTGGTGGCAGGGCCGGCCACTGAAGCTTTCTTT. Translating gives CASAVVAGPATEAFF.

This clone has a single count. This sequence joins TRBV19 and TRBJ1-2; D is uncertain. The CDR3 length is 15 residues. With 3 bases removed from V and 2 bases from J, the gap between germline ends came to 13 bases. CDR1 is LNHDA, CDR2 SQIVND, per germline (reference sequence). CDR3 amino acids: CASSIEGGLNYGYTF. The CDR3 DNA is TGTGCCAGTAGTATCGAAGGAGGTCTCAACTATGGCTACACCTTC.

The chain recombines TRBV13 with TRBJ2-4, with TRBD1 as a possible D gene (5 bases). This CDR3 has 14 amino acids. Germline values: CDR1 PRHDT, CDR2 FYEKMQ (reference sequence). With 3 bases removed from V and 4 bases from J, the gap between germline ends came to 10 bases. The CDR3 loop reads CASSLGQGKNIQYF. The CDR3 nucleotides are TGTGCCAGCAGCTTGGGGCAGGGTAAAAACATTCAGTACTTC.

CDR3 nucleotide sequence: TGTGCCAGCAGTGCTTACAGGGCAACTAATGAAAAACTGTTTTTT. This codes for CASSAYRATNEKLFF. This sequence joins TRBV27 and TRBJ1-4, with D possibly being TRBD1 (6 bases). The V gene lost 5 bases and the J gene lost 0 bases, with 10 bases spanning the gap. The germline V gene encodes CDR1 MNHEY and CDR2 SMNVEV (reference sequence). The CDR3 sequence is 15 residues long.